These 7 T cell receptor beta chains share one sample of origin, sequenced in a study of blood T cell repertoires in COVID-19. Sequenced by immunoSEQ multiplex PCR; TCRdb stores in-frame clones only, minus some. The repertoire has some 200,000 clones, around nine tenths of them found once; the top ten carry more than 10%. Input material: peripheral blood. All receptors come from a woman between 18 and 29 years old who had recovered from COVID-19.

This sequence joins TRBV18 and TRBJ2-7, with 10 nucleotides matching TRBD2. Trimming at V came to 1 base and at J to 4 bases, leaving 13 bases not matched to a gene. Germline V lookup: CDR1 KGHSH, CDR2 LQKENI. This CDR3 has 18 amino acids. CDR3 DNA: TGTGCCAGCTCACCACATCCGGCTAGCGGGAGTAAATTATACGAGCAGTACTTC. It yields the protein CASSPHPASGSKLYEQYF.

J is TRBJ1-5 and V is TRBV23-1, with D hard to call. TRBV23-1 is placed among ORFs of uncertain function. The CDR3 is 16 residues long. Trimming pared 0 bases from V and 7 bases from J, leaving 16 bases between. CDR3 sequence (DNA): TGCGCCAGCAGTCAATCGCTTCAGGAAGTTGGGCAGCCCCAGCATTTT. Amino acid sequence: CASSQSLQEVGQPQHF.

This CDR3 is CASSPPQGDWANVLTF. DNA for the CDR3: TGTGCCAGCTCACCACCTCAGGGGGACTGGGCCAACGTCCTGACTTTC. The chain recombines TRBV18 with TRBJ2-6, with D possibly matching TRBD1 (7 bases). Germline values: CDR1 KGHSH, CDR2 LQKENI. CDR3 size: 16 residues. The V end lost 0 bases, the J end lost 5 bases, and 11 bases lay between the germline ends. Variable domain in full (rest from reference TRBV18 and TRBJ2-6): NAGVMQNPRHLVRRRGQEARLRCSPMKGHSHVYWYRQLPEEGLKFMVYLQKENIIDESGMPKERFSAEFPKEGPSILRIQQVVRGDSAAYFCASSPPQGDWANVLTFGAGSRLTVL.

CDR3 residues: CASTDDRATGELFF. As DNA, the CDR3 is TGCGCCAGCACCGACGACAGGGCAACCGGGGAGCTGTTTTTT. The rearrangement joins TRBV4-3 to TRBJ2-2, with 7 positions matching TRBD1. Trimming removed 7 bases from V and 5 bases from J; junction bases left unmatched: 7. The CDR3 loop spans 14 amino acids. From germline, CDR1 is LGHNA and CDR2 YSLEER.

The rearrangement joins TRBV29-1 to TRBJ1-2; the D is unclear. V lost 6 bases and J lost 4, with 6 bases in between. Germline loops: CDR1 SQVTM, CDR2 ANQGSEA. The CDR3 runs to 10 residues. CDR3 nucleotide sequence: TGCAGCGTCGGGAGCTATGGCTACACCTTC. This codes for CSVGSYGYTF.

V gene TRBV7-9 combines with J gene TRBJ2-5; TRBD2 matches at 15 bases. The J segment lost 7 bases and the V segment lost 5 bases, leaving 5 bases of the junction unmatched. This CDR3 has 15 residues. Germline V gene lookup returns CDR1 SEHNR and CDR2 FQNEAQ (reference sequence). The CDR3 is CASSVRTSGRGTQYF. CDR3 DNA sequence: TGTGCCAGCAGCGTAAGGACTAGCGGGAGGGGGACCCAGTACTTC. Complete variable domain (other parts from reference TRBV7-9 and TRBJ2-5): DTGVSQNPRHKITKRGQNVTFRCDPISEHNRLYWYRQTLGQGPEFLTYFQNEAQLEKSRLLSDRFSAERPKGSFSTLEIQRTEQGDSAMYLCASSVRTSGRGTQYFGPGTRLLVL.

The J gene is TRBJ1-3, the V gene TRBV19; no definite D call. V was shortened by 5 bases and J by 9 bases, with 14 bases between the two germline ends. The CDR3 runs 13 residues. Germline loops: CDR1 LNHDA, CDR2 SQIVND (reference sequence). CDR3 in amino acids: CASSVLLGGTIYF. Written as DNA, the CDR3 is TGTGCCAGTAGTGTCCTCCTCGGAGGCACCATATATTTT. The entire variable domain, with the rest obtained from reference TRBV19 and TRBJ1-3, is as follows: DGGITQSPKYLFRKEGQNVTLSCEQNLNHDAMYWYRQDPGQGLRLIYYSQIVNDFQKGDIAEGYSVSREKKESFPLTVTSAQKNPTAFYLCASSVLLGGTIYFGEGSWLTVV.